This TCR beta chain appears in the sequencing data of a study of early T cells in non-severe SARS-CoV-2 infection. Study overall: Chains were unpaired, as sequencing was done on bulk RNA from unsorted whole blood.

In germline, CDR1 is LGHDT, CDR2 YNNKEL (reference sequence). The CDR3 is made up of 18 amino acids. V gave up 0 bases and J gave up 2 bases, with 17 bases separating them. Findings and caveats of the study: A preference for anti-spike CD8 responses marked VDJdb matching, which missed private and CD4 specificities.

This clonotype was counted only a few times. Its target is not known. Individual cDNA molecules each received unique molecular identifiers attached to them. TCRdb passed the 5' RACE reads through MiXCR, listing each CDR3 protein once. The sample has some 26,000 distinct CDR3 sequences, approximately 5% seen once. The J gene is TRBJ1-5, the V gene TRBV3-1; no definite D call. The sequencing sample was made of whole blood. The sequence was obtained from an adult who was a healthcare worker with PCR-confirmed SARS-CoV-2 infection or an uninfected control (not recorded which). The CDR3 bases are TGTGCCAGCAGCCAAGACCCGCTTAGTGGCGGCGGCAATCAGCCCCAGCATTTT. As protein: CASSQDPLSGGGNQPQHF.